A selection of T cell receptor beta chains follows, all from one sample in a study of cytomegalovirus exposure and HLA in healthy donors. Method: immunoSEQ multiplex PCR; TCRdb's copy keeps in-frame clones and lacks some. Among 150,000 or so clones, approximately 80% were seen once, and the ten largest hold around 0.8%. Sequencing was carried out using PBMCs. The origin of the receptors is a woman aged 18-29 years in good health and CMV-seronegative. The CDR3 runs from the conserved cysteine through the conserved F or W. Fields, in order: clone size, V gene, D gene, J gene, CDR3 DNA, CDR3 protein. A D gene is named only where the DNA matches it firmly. Clone size is not always given. Where it is, it says once, few, many or a class for expanded clones.

size: NA
V: TRBV28
D: TRBD1
J: TRBJ2-1
DNA: TGTGCCAGCAGAATCCGGGACAGGGTAAACAATGAGCAGTTCTTC
CDR3: CASRIRDRVNNEQFF

size: NA
V: TRBV7-3
D: NA
J: TRBJ2-3
DNA: TGTGCCAGCAGCCCATCACAGAGTACAGATACACAGTATTTT
CDR3: CASSPSQSTDTQYF

size: NA
V: TRBV7-2
D: NA
J: TRBJ2-5
DNA: TGTGCCAGCAGCTTACAGGGGCAACAAGAGACCCAGTACTTC
CDR3: CASSLQGQQETQYF

size: NA
V: TRBV11-2
D: NA
J: TRBJ2-3
DNA: TGTGCCAGCAGCCCACAGGCTAGCACAGATACGCAGTATTTT
CDR3: CASSPQASTDTQYF

size: NA
V: TRBV11-2
D: TRBD1
J: TRBJ2-1
DNA: TGTGCCAGCAGCTCCAGCGGGACAGGGTTACGGGTCGACAATGAGCAGTTCTTC
CDR3: CASSSSGTGLRVDNEQFF

size: NA
V: TRBV5-5
D: NA
J: TRBJ1-2
DNA: TGTGCCAGCAGCTTGGACCCGGCAGGACTCCACTATGGCTACACCTTC
CDR3: CASSLDPAGLHYGYTF

size: NA
V: TRBV5-6
D: NA
J: TRBJ1-1
DNA: TGTGCCAGCAGCTTCGTCGGGCGTGAGGGCACTGAAGCTTTCTTT
CDR3: CASSFVGREGTEAFF

size: NA
V: TRBV10-3
D: NA
J: TRBJ2-1
DNA: TGTGCCATCAGTGTTAGTTGGAGTGAGCAGTTCTTC
CDR3: CAISVSWSEQFF

size: NA
V: TRBV5-8
D: NA
J: TRBJ1-4
DNA: TGTGCCAGCAGCCTTGCAGGGGTTGTGGGCGAAAAACTGTTTTTT
CDR3: CASSLAGVVGEKLFF

size: NA
V: TRBV6-5
D: NA
J: TRBJ2-7
DNA: TGTGCCAGCAGTTACAGACAGGAGCTCTACGAGCAGTACTTC
CDR3: CASSYRQELYEQYF

size: NA
V: TRBV7-3
D: TRBD2
J: TRBJ2-7
DNA: TGTGCCAGCAGCTCTAGCGGGGGGAGCTCCTACGAGCAGTACTTC
CDR3: CASSSSGGSSYEQYF

size: NA
V: TRBV5-5
D: NA
J: TRBJ1-2
DNA: TGTGCCAGCAGCTTGTCTCAGACAGGTGCTTTTGAGGGCTATGGCTACACCTTC
CDR3: CASSLSQTGAFEGYGYTF

size: NA
V: TRBV27
D: NA
J: TRBJ1-5
DNA: TGTGCCAGCAGCCGAATCGGGGAGTATTCAAGCAATCAGCCCCAGCATTTT
CDR3: CASSRIGEYSSNQPQHF

size: NA
V: TRBV6-5
D: NA
J: TRBJ2-7
DNA: TGTGCCACCAAAACAGGGTCCTACGAGCAGTACTTC
CDR3: CATKTGSYEQYF

size: NA
V: TRBV11-3
D: NA
J: TRBJ2-1
DNA: TGTGCCAGCAGCTTCAGGGGGGCGGTCGATGAGCAGTTCTTC
CDR3: CASSFRGAVDEQFF

size: NA
V: TRBV7-9
D: TRBD2
J: TRBJ2-3
DNA: TGTGCCAGCAGCTCGGGACTAGCGGTTAGCACAGATACGCAGTATTTT
CDR3: CASSSGLAVSTDTQYF

size: NA
V: TRBV5-6
D: TRBD2
J: TRBJ2-1
DNA: TGTGCCAGCAGCTTTTTTCTAGCGGGAGTCCCAAATCCATTCTTC
CDR3: CASSFFLAGVPNPFF

size: NA
V: TRBV5-8
D: NA
J: TRBJ1-5
DNA: TGTGCCAGCAGCTTGGATTCAGTTAGCAATCAGCCCCAGCATTTT
CDR3: CASSLDSVSNQPQHF

size: NA
V: TRBV6-5
D: NA
J: TRBJ1-2
DNA: TGTGCCAGCAGAGTCCTGTACGGAGAAAGCTACACCTTC
CDR3: CASRVLYGESYTF

size: NA
V: TRBV18
D: NA
J: TRBJ2-1
DNA: TGTGCCAGCTCGCCGACTCCGGCAGGGGCAAGGGATTCGCAGTTCTTC
CDR3: CASSPTPAGARDSQFF

size: NA
V: TRBV30
D: TRBD2
J: TRBJ2-7
DNA: TGTGCCTGGAGCGGGACTAGCGGGAGCTCCTACGAGCAGTACTTC
CDR3: CAWSGTSGSSYEQYF

size: few
V: TRBV4-3
D: NA
J: TRBJ2-1
DNA: TGCGCCAGCAGCCAACACCTAGGGGTAAATGAGCAGTTCTTC
CDR3: CASSQHLGVNEQFF

size: NA
V: TRBV11-3
D: TRBD1
J: TRBJ2-5
DNA: TGTGCCAGCAGCGTCTGGGACAGTCCTCAAGAGACCCAGTACTTC
CDR3: CASSVWDSPQETQYF

size: NA
V: TRBV2
D: NA
J: TRBJ1-4
DNA: TGTGCCAGCAGTGAAGAGTCGGGGATGGGCGAAAAACTGTTTTTT
CDR3: CASSEESGMGEKLFF

size: NA
V: TRBV5-1
D: NA
J: TRBJ2-2
DNA: TGCGCCAGCAGCTTAGAGGCCCCGGTTTGGACCGGGGAGCTGTTTTTT
CDR3: CASSLEAPVWTGELFF

size: NA
V: TRBV4-1
D: TRBD2
J: TRBJ2-5
DNA: TGCGCCAGCAGCCAAGATCTGGCGGGAGGGGAGGAGACCCAGTACTTC
CDR3: CASSQDLAGGEETQYF

size: NA
V: TRBV4-3
D: NA
J: TRBJ1-6
DNA: TGCGCCAGCAGCCAAAGCCTTCGGGGGATGAATTCACCCCTCCACTTT
CDR3: CASSQSLRGMNSPLHF

size: NA
V: TRBV28
D: NA
J: TRBJ1-4
DNA: TGTGCCAGCAGTTCCGGGACACCGGACAAGAATGAAAAACTGTTTTTT
CDR3: CASSSGTPDKNEKLFF

size: NA
V: TRBV6-1
D: NA
J: TRBJ2-3
DNA: TGTGCCAGCAGTGAACAGGCGAACTTAAACACAGATACGCAGTATTTT
CDR3: CASSEQANLNTDTQYF

size: NA
V: TRBV7-9
D: NA
J: TRBJ1-1
DNA: TGTGCCAGTTGGGGCCGTAGCACTGAAGCTTTCTTT
CDR3: CASWGRSTEAFF